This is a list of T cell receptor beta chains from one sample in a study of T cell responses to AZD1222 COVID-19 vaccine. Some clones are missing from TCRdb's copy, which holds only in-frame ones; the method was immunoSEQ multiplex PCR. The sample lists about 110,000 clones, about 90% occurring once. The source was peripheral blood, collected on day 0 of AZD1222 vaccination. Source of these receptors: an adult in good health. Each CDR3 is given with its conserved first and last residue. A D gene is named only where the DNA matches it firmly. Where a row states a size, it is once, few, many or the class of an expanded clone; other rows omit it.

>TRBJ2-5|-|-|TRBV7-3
CASSLGSGETQYF
TGTGCCAGCAGCTTGGGATCGGGTGAGACCCAGTACTTC
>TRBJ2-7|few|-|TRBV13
CASSLGHEQYF
TGTGCCAGCAGCTTAGGCCACGAGCAGTACTTC
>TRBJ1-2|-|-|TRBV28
CASSLGSTNYGYTF
TGTGCCAGCAGTTTAGGCAGCACCAACTATGGCTACACCTTC
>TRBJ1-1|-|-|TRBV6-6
CASSPRGGTEAFF
TGTGCCAGCAGTCCCCGGGGGGGAACTGAAGCTTTCTTT
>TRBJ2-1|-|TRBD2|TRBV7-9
CASSWRGGTSGSLNNEQFF
TGTGCCAGCAGCTGGAGGGGGGGGACTAGCGGGAGTTTGAACAATGAGCAGTTCTTC
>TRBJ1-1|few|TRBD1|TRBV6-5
CASRQGQSKAFF
TGTGCCTCACGACAGGGGCAGTCTAAAGCTTTCTTT
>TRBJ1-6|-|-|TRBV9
CASSVGEGEGTTPLHF
TGTGCCAGCAGCGTAGGGGAAGGGGAGGGAACGACCCCCCTCCACTTT
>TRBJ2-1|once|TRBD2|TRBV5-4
CASSLGSGSSYNEQFF
TGTGCCAGCAGCTTGGGTAGCGGGAGCTCCTACAATGAGCAGTTCTTC
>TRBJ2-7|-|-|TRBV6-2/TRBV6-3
CASSYQELLAEQYF
TGTGCCAGCAGTTACCAGGAATTACTCGCCGAGCAGTACTTC
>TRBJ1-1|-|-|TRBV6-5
CASRLHFSNTEAFF
TGTGCCAGCCGCCTCCACTTTTCGAACACTGAAGCTTTCTTT
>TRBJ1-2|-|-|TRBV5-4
CASSLELGGGYGYTF
TGTGCCAGCAGCTTGGAACTAGGAGGAGGCTATGGCTACACCTTC
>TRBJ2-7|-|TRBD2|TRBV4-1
CASSQPGLAVREQYF
TGCGCCAGCAGCCAGCCGGGACTAGCGGTTCGGGAGCAGTACTTC
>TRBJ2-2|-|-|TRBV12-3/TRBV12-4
CASSISFTGELFF
TGTGCCAGCAGTATCTCTTTCACCGGGGAGCTGTTTTTT
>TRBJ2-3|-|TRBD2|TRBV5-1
CASSWGLAESTDTQYF
TGCGCCAGCAGCTGGGGACTAGCGGAGAGCACAGATACGCAGTATTTT
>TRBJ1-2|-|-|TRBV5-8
CASSLGEGYGYTF
TGTGCCAGCAGCCTCGGGGAGGGGTATGGCTACACCTTC
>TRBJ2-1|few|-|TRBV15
CATSRMKRADNEQFF
TGTGCCACCAGCAGAATGAAGCGGGCGGACAATGAGCAGTTCTTC
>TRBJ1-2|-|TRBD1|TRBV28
CASSLGDRGRYGYTF
TGTGCCAGCAGTTTAGGGGACAGGGGGAGGTATGGCTACACCTTC
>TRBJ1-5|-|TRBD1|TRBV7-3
CASSFPTGGAISQPQHF
TGTGCCAGCAGCTTCCCGACAGGGGGCGCGATCAGTCAGCCCCAGCATTTT
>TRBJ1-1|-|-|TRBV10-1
CASSESRGMNTEAFF
TGCGCCAGCAGTGAGTCTCGGGGGATGAACACTGAAGCTTTCTTT
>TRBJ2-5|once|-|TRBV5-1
CASSLAITPEETQYF
TGCGCCAGCAGCTTGGCCATCACGCCAGAAGAGACCCAGTACTTC
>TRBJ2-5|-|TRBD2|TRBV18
CASSSTSGRDKETQYF
TGTGCCAGCTCATCTACTAGCGGGAGGGATAAAGAGACCCAGTACTTC
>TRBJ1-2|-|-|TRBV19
CASSAGGGVDGYTF
TGTGCCAGTAGTGCGGGGGGAGGGGTCGATGGCTACACCTTC
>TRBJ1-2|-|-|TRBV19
CASSIVSTYGYTF
TGTGCCAGTAGTATAGTATCTACCTATGGCTACACCTTC
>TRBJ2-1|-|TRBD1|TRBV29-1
CSVDQGANHYYNEQFF
TGCAGCGTTGATCAGGGGGCAAACCATTATTACAATGAGCAGTTCTTC
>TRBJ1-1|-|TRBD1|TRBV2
CASSLDRGLPNTEAFF
TGTGCCAGCAGTTTGGACAGGGGGCTGCCTAACACTGAAGCTTTCTTT
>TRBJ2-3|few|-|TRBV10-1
CASSESTHITDTQYF
TGCGCCAGCAGTGAGTCAACTCATATCACAGATACGCAGTATTTT
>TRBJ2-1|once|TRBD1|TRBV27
CASLPGQGLNNEQFF
TGTGCCAGCCTCCCCGGACAGGGGTTAAACAATGAGCAGTTCTTC
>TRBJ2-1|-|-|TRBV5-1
CASSLASTYNEQFF
TGCGCCAGCAGCTTGGCCAGTACTTACAATGAGCAGTTCTTC
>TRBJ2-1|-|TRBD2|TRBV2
CASTKTSPSYNEQFF
TGTGCCAGCACCAAGACTAGCCCCTCCTACAATGAGCAGTTCTTC
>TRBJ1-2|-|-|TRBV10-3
CAIKGVGYTF
TGTGCCATCAAGGGCGTTGGCTACACCTTC
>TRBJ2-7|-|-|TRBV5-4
CASSYNVGGLVYF
TGTGCCAGCAGCTATAACGTAGGGGGGCTCGTGTACTTC
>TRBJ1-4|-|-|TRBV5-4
CASSTGTSFEKLFF
TGTGCCAGCAGTACTGGGACATCTTTCGAAAAACTGTTTTTT
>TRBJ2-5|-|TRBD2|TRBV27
CASSFRPAGEEETQYF
TGTGCCAGCAGTTTTCGTCCAGCGGGAGAGGAAGAGACCCAGTACTTC
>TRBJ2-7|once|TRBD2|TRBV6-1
CASSAAFTSGRYEQYF
TGTGCCAGCAGTGCGGCCTTTACTAGCGGGAGGTACGAGCAGTACTTC
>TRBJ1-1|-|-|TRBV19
CASTVVGGGTEAFF
TGTGCCAGTACCGTCGTAGGAGGGGGGACTGAAGCTTTCTTT
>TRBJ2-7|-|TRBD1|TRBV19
CASSPLRDRDPYEQYF
TGTGCCAGTAGTCCCTTAAGGGACAGGGACCCGTACGAGCAGTACTTC
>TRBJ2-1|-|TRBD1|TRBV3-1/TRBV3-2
CASRNRGPAFF
TGTGCCAGCAGGAACAGGGGCCCGGCGTTCTTC
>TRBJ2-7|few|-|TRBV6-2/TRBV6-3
CASSSFLPGNSYEQYF
TGTGCCAGCAGCTCCTTCTTACCGGGCAACTCCTACGAGCAGTACTTC
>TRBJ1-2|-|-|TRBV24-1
CATSDFRGGYTF
TGTGCCACCAGTGACTTCAGAGGGGGCTACACCTTC
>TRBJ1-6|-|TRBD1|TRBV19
CASTAGGTRYNSPLHF
TGTGCCAGTACCGCAGGGGGCACCCGCTATAATTCACCCCTCCACTTT
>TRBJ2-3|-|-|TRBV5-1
CASSLDGSVRSGDTQYF
TGCGCCAGCAGCTTGGATGGTAGCGTCAGGTCTGGGGATACGCAGTATTTT
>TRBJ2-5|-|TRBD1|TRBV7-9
CASSLATGVGETQYF
TGTGCCAGCAGCTTAGCCACAGGGGTAGGGGAGACCCAGTACTTC
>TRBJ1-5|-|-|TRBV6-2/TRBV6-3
CASSYWSEGGYNQPQHF
TGTGCCAGCAGTTACTGGTCCGAGGGGGGATACAATCAGCCCCAGCATTTT
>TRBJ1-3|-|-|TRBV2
CASRALVSGNTIYF
TGTGCCAGCAGGGCGTTGGTCTCTGGAAACACCATATATTTT
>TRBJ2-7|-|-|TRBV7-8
CASSLSDYLYYEQYF
TGTGCCAGCAGCCTCTCGGACTACCTTTATTACGAGCAGTACTTC
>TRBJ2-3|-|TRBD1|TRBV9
CASSARDRGGTDTQYF
TGTGCCAGCAGCGCTAGGGACAGGGGAGGCACAGATACGCAGTATTTT
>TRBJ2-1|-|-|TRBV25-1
CASSSRTNEQFF
TGTGCCAGCAGTTCGAGGACCAATGAGCAGTTCTTC
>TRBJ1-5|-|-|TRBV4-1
CASSRTFIRESNQPQHF
TGCGCCAGCAGCCGTACCTTTATCCGGGAGAGCAATCAGCCCCAGCATTTT
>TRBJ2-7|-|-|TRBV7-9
CASSLGYGESYEQYF
TGTGCCAGCAGCTTGGGTTACGGAGAGTCCTACGAGCAGTACTTC
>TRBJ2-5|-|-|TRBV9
CASSVRPNQETQYF
TGTGCCAGCAGCGTAAGACCGAACCAAGAGACCCAGTACTTC
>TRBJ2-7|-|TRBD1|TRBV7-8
CASSSTGQLSWGQYF
TGTGCCAGCAGCTCCACGGGACAGCTATCTTGGGGGCAGTACTTC
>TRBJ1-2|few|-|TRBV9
CASSVDPTNYGYTF
TGTGCCAGCAGCGTAGACCCGACGAACTATGGCTACACCTTC
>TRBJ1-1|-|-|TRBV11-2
CASSFSNDISNTEAFF
TGTGCCAGCAGCTTCTCCAATGACATCTCGAACACTGAAGCTTTCTTT